Listed below are T cell receptor beta chains from one sample, sequenced in a study of blood T cell repertoires in COVID-19. Only in-frame clones appear in the TCRdb table, and some are missing; sequencing was by immunoSEQ multiplex PCR. In the table there are roughly 250,000 clones, around 87% of which are singletons. Sequencing was performed on PBMCs or T cells enriched from blood (not recorded which). All receptors come from a woman aged 25 to 39 with acute COVID-19. The CDR3 runs from the conserved cysteine through the conserved F or W. The order of the fields is J gene, V gene, clone size, D gene, CDR3 DNA, CDR3 protein. D genes are given only for firm matches. Clone size is shown for a subset of rows, as once, few, many or a class of expanded clone.

>TRBJ2-1|TRBV27|NA|TRBD1
TGTGCCAGCGTAGCAGGGGGCTACAATGAGCAGTTCTTC
CASVAGGYNEQFF
>TRBJ2-1|TRBV7-2|NA|TRBD2
TGTGCCAGCAGCTTAGCGCGCGTCGGGGGGAACAATGAGCAGTTCTTC
CASSLARVGGNNEQFF
>TRBJ1-4|TRBV14|once|NA
TGTGCCAGCAGCCAAGGGGTGGGATCCTCGGGGGGACTGTTTTTT
CASSQGVGSSGGLFF
>TRBJ2-1|TRBV5-1|NA|NA
TGCGCCAGCCGCCCTGGACAGAGCAATGAGCAGTTCTTC
CASRPGQSNEQFF
>TRBJ1-4|TRBV4-3|NA|TRBD1
TGCGCCAGCAGCCAAGAACCCGACAGGGCACTTAATGAAAAACTGTTTTTT
CASSQEPDRALNEKLFF
>TRBJ2-1|TRBV29-1|NA|TRBD2
TGCAGCGTATCGGGATTGGGAGGGAGCTCCTACAATGAGCAGTTCTTC
CSVSGLGGSSYNEQFF
>TRBJ1-1|TRBV12-3/TRBV12-4|NA|NA
TGTGCCAGCAGTTTTCCGGCAGGGGATGCTTTCTTT
CASSFPAGDAFF
>TRBJ2-4|TRBV19|NA|NA
TGTGCCAGTACCGACGGCGGGGCTGGCAAAAACATTCAGTACTTC
CASTDGGAGKNIQYF
>TRBJ2-7|TRBV9|NA|NA
TGTGCCAGCAGCGTAGCTCCCCGGGGAACCTACGAGCAGTACTTC
CASSVAPRGTYEQYF
>TRBJ1-2|TRBV12-3/TRBV12-4|NA|NA
TGTGCCAGCAGTTTAACAGGGCACGGCTACACCTTC
CASSLTGHGYTF
>TRBJ1-4|TRBV7-9|NA|NA
TGTGCCAGCAGCCATTCGGGGGAAAAACTGTTTTTT
CASSHSGEKLFF
>TRBJ2-5|TRBV13|medium-sized|TRBD2
TGTGCCAGCAGCTTGACTCCGGGAGGGGAGACCCAGTACTTC
CASSLTPGGETQYF
>TRBJ1-2|TRBV9|NA|NA
TGTGCCAGCAGCGCGATGATGGGGGCCAAGGGGAACTATGGCTACACCTTC
CASSAMMGAKGNYGYTF
>TRBJ1-6|TRBV10-2|NA|TRBD1
TGCGCCAGCACCAGGGGGGATAATTCACCCCTCCACTTT
CASTRGDNSPLHF
>TRBJ1-2|TRBV19|once|NA
TGTGCCAGTAGGCACGAACAGGAAAAAGTCTATGGCTACACCTTC
CASRHEQEKVYGYTF
>TRBJ2-1|TRBV28|NA|NA
TGTGCCAGCAGTCCACAGTACAATGAGCAGTTCTTC
CASSPQYNEQFF
>TRBJ2-1|TRBV5-4|NA|TRBD2
TGTGCCAGCAGCCCGGGGGGGGGCATTTACAATGAGCAGTTCTTC
CASSPGGGIYNEQFF
>TRBJ1-5|TRBV6-2/TRBV6-3|few|NA
TGTGCCAGCAGTTTGGCCCCCAATCAGCCCCAGCATTTT
CASSLAPNQPQHF